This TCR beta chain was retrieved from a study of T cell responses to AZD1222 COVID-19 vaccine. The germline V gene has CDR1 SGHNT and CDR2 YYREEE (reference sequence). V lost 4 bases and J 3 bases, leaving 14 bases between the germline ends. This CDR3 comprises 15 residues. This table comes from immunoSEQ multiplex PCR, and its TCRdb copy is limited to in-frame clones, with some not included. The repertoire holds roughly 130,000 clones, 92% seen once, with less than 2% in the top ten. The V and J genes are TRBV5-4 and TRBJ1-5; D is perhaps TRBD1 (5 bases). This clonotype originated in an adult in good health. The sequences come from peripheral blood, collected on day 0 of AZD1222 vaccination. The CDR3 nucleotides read TGTGCCAGCAGCCCCCGGGGCCGGTACAATCAGCCCCAGCATTTT. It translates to CASSPRGRYNQPQHF.